This T cell receptor beta chain was recorded in a study of T-cell memory formation after mild COVID-19. Trimming removed 1 base at V and 5 bases at J, with 11 bases between. This CDR3 has 14 amino acids. Germline V gives CDR1 LNHNV, CDR2 YYDKDF (reference sequence). From the 5' RACE reads, TCRdb called clonotypes with MiXCR, one entry per CDR3 protein. The table lists approximately 150,000 distinct CDR3 sequences, roughly 13% of them singletons. This clonotype was counted between two and nine times. The clonotype originates from a man between 18 and 35 years old who had mild COVID-19 (a few samples of this study predate the infection). Cell type and time point are not known. Sequencing was carried out using PBMCs or a T cell subset sorted from them (not recorded which). This chain joins TRBV15 and TRBJ1-2, with D perhaps TRBD1 (6 bases). This chain's CDR3 is CATSRVGRGYGYTF. The CDR3 bases are TGTGCCACCAGCAGAGTGGGCAGGGGATATGGCTACACCTTC.